This T cell receptor (beta chain) was sequenced during a study of T cell responses to AZD1222 COVID-19 vaccine. Overall study findings and caveats: Mostly white British, mostly female donors; authors suggested clonal diversity may be underestimated. Repertoires in all cases were sampled only once the peak T cell response had passed. Spike-spanning, vaccine-associated CD4 TCRs were dominant at 160-218 and 743-854.

This clone was seen more than once but under ten times. Its cognate antigen is unknown. CDR1 is MNHEY, CDR2 SVGAGI, per germline. This CDR3 is built from 12 residues. This table comes from immunoSEQ multiplex PCR, and its TCRdb copy is limited to in-frame clones, with some not included. The sample consists of around 120,000 clones, 80% to 90% of them appearing once. The specimen was peripheral blood, collected on day 0 of MenACWY control vaccination. The origin of this receptor is an adult in good health. The chain recombines TRBV6-5 with TRBJ1-6; a weak D match, TRBD1 (6 bases). This CDR3 is CATGDYNSPLHF. CDR3 nucleotide sequence: TGTGCGACAGGAGACTATAATTCACCCCTCCACTTT.